This passage covers 13 T cell receptor beta chains from one sample sequenced in a study of shared clonotypes between healthy human individuals. Method: immunoSEQ multiplex PCR; TCRdb's copy keeps in-frame clones and lacks some. The repertoire includes about 2.4 million clones, approximately 93% of them detected once, and about 0.39% sits in the top ten. The sample taken for sequencing was naive CD4+ T cells from PBMCs. Subset of the sample: CD45RA+ positively selected. All receptors derive from a man aged 18 to 29 in good health. Some clones in this sample may be carry-over from other donors' samples.

This sequence joins TRBV6-1 and TRBJ1-5; no clear D. The CDR3 consists of 14 residues. Germline-derived CDR1 and CDR2 are MNHNS and SASEGT. Trimming pared 6 bases from V and 0 bases from J, leaving 9 bases between. The CDR3 DNA follows: TGTGCCAGCAGCGACACCAATAGCAATCAGCCCCAGCATTTT. Encoded protein: CASSDTNSNQPQHF.

This clone is a singleton in its sample. The rearrangement uses TRBV6-5 and TRBJ2-3, with D uncertain. CDR3 length equals 16 residues. Deletions cut 0 bases from V and 0 bases from J, with 10 bases between. CDR1 is MNHEY and CDR2 is SVGAGI in the germline V gene. CDR3 in DNA: TGTGCCAGCAGTTACTCCGGGCGGCTAAGCACAGATACGCAGTATTTT. Translated, it gives CASSYSGRLSTDTQYF.

This chain uses TRBV4-2 with TRBJ1-2; 12 bases are shared with TRBD1. CDR1 is LGHNA and CDR2 is YNFKEQ in the germline V gene. The CDR3 runs to 18 residues. Trimming at V came to 4 bases and at J to 4 bases, leaving 13 bases not matched to a gene. The CDR3 protein is CASSPLGTGGAWGYGYTF. CDR3 nucleotides: TGTGCCAGCAGCCCATTAGGGACAGGGGGCGCGTGGGGCTATGGCTACACCTTC.

The chain combines TRBV19 with TRBJ1-2, with TRBD1 as a possible D gene (6 bases). Per germline, CDR1 LNHDA and CDR2 SQIVND (reference sequence). This CDR3 is built from 18 residues. With 4 bases removed from V and 4 bases from J, the gap between germline ends came to 25 bases. CDR3: CASSSTNDPGASSYGYTF. The CDR3 nucleotides read TGTGCCAGTAGTAGCACCAACGACCCGGGGGCAAGTAGCTATGGCTACACCTTC.

This chain joins TRBV7-6 and TRBJ1-6; TRBD1 aligns across 10 bases. CDR3 size: 15 residues. V was pared by 2 bases and J by 10 bases, with 5 bases of the junction left unmatched. Germline CDR1 and CDR2: SGHVS and FNYEAQ. The CDR3 here is CASSLTGTGASPLHF. As DNA, the CDR3 is TGTGCCAGCAGCTTAACCGGGACAGGGGCCTCACCCCTCCACTTT.

This clone was found once. The gene calls are TRBV5-1 and TRBJ2-3, with 12 nucleotides matching TRBD2. The CDR3 spans 16 residues. CDR1 and CDR2 (germline): SGHRS, YFSETQ. V lost 4 bases to trimming and J lost 4 bases; unmatched junction nucleotides: 7. CDR3 DNA: TGCGCCAGCAGCCTGGAGACTAGCGGGGGATCAGATACGCAGTATTTT. Its protein product is CASSLETSGGSDTQYF.

Notes on this clone: This CDR3 is also generated by other DNA sequences in the sample. The chain joins TRBV19 to TRBJ1-5; maybe TRBD1 (6 bases). CDR1 is LNHDA, CDR2 SQIVND, per germline (reference sequence). V shed 1 base and J shed 4 bases, with 11 bases lying between them. The length of the CDR3 is 15 residues. CDR3 coding DNA: TGTGCCAGTAGTATAGCCCCCACAGGGAATCAGCCCCAGCATTTT. It codes for CASSIAPTGNQPQHF.

This sequence joins TRBV4-1 and TRBJ1-2, with D uncertain. V lost 3 bases and J lost 3, with 8 bases in between. The CDR3 has 13 residues. Germline assignment: CDR1 MGHRA and CDR2 YSYEKL. The CDR3 bases are TGCGCCAGCAGCCAGACCCAGGACTATGGCTACACCTTC. It specifies CASSQTQDYGYTF.

The chain is built from TRBV5-1 and TRBJ2-1; TRBD1 aligns across 7 bases. Germline V gene lookup returns CDR1 SGHRS and CDR2 YFSETQ. V was pared by 4 bases and J by 7 bases, with 11 bases of the junction left unmatched. This CDR3 is built from 15 residues. The CDR3 region is CASSKRTAGGNEQFF. CDR3 in DNA: TGCGCCAGCAGCAAACGGACTGCAGGGGGAAATGAGCAGTTCTTC.

This chain joins TRBV5-1 and TRBJ2-1, with D possibly matching TRBD1 (5 bases). The CDR3 sequence is 15 residues long. Deletions cut 7 bases from V and 0 bases from J, with 14 bases between. In germline, CDR1 is SGHRS, CDR2 YFSETQ. Here the CDR3 reads CASCPGMSSYNEQFF. The CDR3 DNA is TGCGCCAGCTGTCCAGGGATGAGCTCCTACAATGAGCAGTTCTTC. Filled out from reference TRBV5-1 and TRBJ2-1, the complete variable domain reads KAGVTQTPRYLIKTRGQQVTLSCSPISGHRSVSWYQQTPGQGLQFLFEYFSETQRNKGNFPGRFSGRQFSNSRSEMNVSTLELGDSALYLCASCPGMSSYNEQFFGPGTRLTVL.

The gene calls are TRBV5-1 and TRBJ2-1; TRBD2 aligns across 9 bases. Germline V gives CDR1 SGHRS, CDR2 YFSETQ. The CDR3 spans 16 residues. Trimming removed 4 bases from V and 4 bases from J; junction bases left unmatched: 9. CDR3 nucleotide sequence: TGCGCCAGCAGCGCAACGCCTAGCGGGATATACAATGAGCAGTTCTTC. Translation gives CASSATPSGIYNEQFF.

The chain has TRBV10-3 and TRBJ1-2; possible D gene TRBD1, 5 bases. This CDR3 is 13 amino acids long. The germline gives CDR1 ENHRY, CDR2 SYGVKD. V was trimmed by 8 bases and J by 5 bases, leaving 15 bases between them. CDR3 sequence: CAIGATDRYGYTF. The CDR3 DNA reads as TGTGCCATCGGGGCAACCGATCGATATGGCTACACCTTC.

This clone was detected a few times. The chain has TRBV9 and TRBJ1-2; weak D call: TRBD1 (5 bases). Trimming pared 3 bases from V and 1 base from J, leaving 13 bases between. CDR3 length equals 15 residues. Germline V gene sequence: CDR1 SGDLS, CDR2 YYNGEE. The CDR3 protein is CASSATGTDNYGYTF. As DNA, the CDR3 is TGTGCCAGCAGCGCGACCGGGACTGATAACTATGGCTACACCTTC.